The T cell receptor (beta chain) described here comes from a study of T-cell memory formation after mild COVID-19. Study-wide points: Pre-infection memory showed some responding clones, and this suggested that cross-reactive memory joined. SARS-CoV-2 specificity of second-wave clones peaking day 37 was unconfirmed. CD4+ contracting clones lay mainly in CM and EM, CD8+ ones in EMRA.

MiXCR was run by TCRdb on the 5' RACE reads, yielding one entry per CDR3 protein. Among nearly 200,000 distinct CDR3 sequences listed, roughly 18% were seen once. Per germline, CDR1 SQVTM and CDR2 ANQGSEA. The CDR3 is 15 residues long. Trimming removed 5 bases from V and 1 base from J; junction bases left unmatched: 8. Worth noting for this clonotype: Its target is not known.

Sequencing used PBMCs or a T cell subset sorted from them (not recorded which). The rearrangement uses TRBV29-1 and TRBJ2-5; TRBD2 matches at 9 bases. The clonotype comes from an adult woman who had mild COVID-19 (a few samples of this study predate the infection). Cell type and time point are not known. CDR3 sequence reads: CSVSPSGVPQETQYF. CDR3 bases: TGCAGCGTTAGTCCTAGCGGGGTCCCCCAAGAGACCCAGTACTTC.